This T cell receptor beta chain was recovered during a study of T cells after yellow fever vaccination. Study-level results: It was the secondary response that reached its peak faster, day 5 versus 15, but it was weaker.

The CDR3 runs 16 residues. V was clipped by 0 bases and J by 3 bases, with 14 bases between them. Germline V CDR1 and CDR2: LGHNA, YSLEER. It was through 5'RACE template switching that TCR cDNA was made, with a universal primer site and UMIs added. TCRdb independently ran MiXCR on the 5' RACE reads; one entry per CDR3 protein. This sample carries some 320,000 distinct CDR3 sequences, 3.5% to 5% of them seen once, and the ten largest clones take 19%. This clonotype was picked up many times. Its target is not known. The clonotype was recovered from a man aged 18 to 29 who received the YFV17D yellow fever vaccine. The sample in question was PBMCs, obtained 15 days after the yellow fever booster vaccination. This chain joins TRBV4-3 and TRBJ1-2, with a weak D call TRBD1 (5 bases). Written as DNA, the CDR3 is TGCGCCAGCAGCCAAGATCTCGACAGACCGGACTATGGCTACACCTTC. Its translation: CASSQDLDRPDYGYTF.